Below, one TCR beta chain is given with its context. These data are taken from a study of blood T cell repertoires in COVID-19. Study background: The United States, Italy and Spain provided the acute and convalescent COVID-19 samples.

Germline CDR1 GTSNPN, CDR2 SVGIG (reference sequence). V lost 0 bases to trimming and J lost 5 bases, with 7 bases between them. The CDR3 consists of 12 residues. Assay used: immunoSEQ multiplex PCR; TCRdb lists only in-frame clones, some missing. The sample has 140,000 to 150,000 clones; around 84% are singletons. V gene TRBV30 combines with J gene TRBJ1-1; D unresolved. Input material: peripheral blood. The TCR comes from a man aged 55 to 69 with active or convalescent COVID-19. CDR3 protein: CAWSVLATEAFF. CDR3 DNA: TGTGCCTGGAGTGTACTTGCTACTGAAGCTTTCTTT.